A single sample gave rise to the 21 T cell receptor beta chains below, sequenced in a study of blood T cell repertoires in COVID-19. Libraries were prepared by immunoSEQ multiplex PCR; TCRdb keeps only in-frame clonotypes and omits some of them. This repertoire shows 150,000 to 200,000 clones, under 90% found once; its top ten account for roughly 15%. Material: peripheral blood. These receptor sequences come from a woman in her 70s with COVID-19, enrolled during active disease.

CDR3 DNA: TGTGCCAGCAGTGAAGCATCAGTCACAGATACGCAGTATTTT. Encoded protein: CASSEASVTDTQYF. The gene calls are TRBV6-1 and TRBJ2-3; D remains unclear. V was shortened by 0 bases and J by 2 bases, with 6 bases between the two germline ends. The CDR3 loop spans 14 amino acids. Germline V gene lookup returns CDR1 MNHNS and CDR2 SASEGT.

The chain links TRBV6-6 to TRBJ1-2, with 7 positions matching TRBD1. The CDR3 has 13 residues. The junction had 3 bases not matched to a gene; V was cut back by 0 bases and J by 8 bases. The germline gives CDR1 MNHNY, CDR2 SVGAGI (reference sequence). CDR3 in amino acids: CASSYSGGQGYTF. CDR3 bases: TGTGCCAGCAGTTACTCAGGGGGCCAGGGCTACACCTTC.

This sequence joins TRBV2 and TRBJ2-7, with 8 nucleotides matching TRBD1. CDR1 SNHLY and CDR2 FYNNEI come from the germline V gene. With 8 bases clipped from V and 5 bases from J, the junction kept 8 bases outside the gene matches. CDR3 length: 13 residues. The CDR3 here is CASQGQAIHEQYF. CDR3 DNA sequence: TGTGCCAGCCAGGGACAGGCCATCCACGAGCAGTACTTC.

CDR3 nucleotides: TGCGCCAGCAGCCAAGATCCGCTCAGGACATATTCCTACGAGCAGTACTTC. Translating it yields CASSQDPLRTYSYEQYF. The chain joins TRBV4-1 to TRBJ2-7, with D possibly matching TRBD1 (5 bases). This CDR3 has 17 amino acids. V was clipped by 0 bases and J by 1 base, with 16 bases between them. From germline, CDR1 is MGHRA and CDR2 YSYEKL.

In its sample, this clone was seen a few times. The chain carries TRBV6-5 and TRBJ1-2, with a possible D match to TRBD1 (6 bases). Looked up from germline, CDR1 is MNHEY and CDR2 is SVGAGI. The CDR3 runs 13 residues. V lost 6 bases and J lost 6, with 14 bases in between. CDR3 nucleotide sequence: TGTGCCAGCAGAAGGGGGAGCTCGGATGGCTACACCTTC. This encodes CASRRGSSDGYTF.

The V call is TRBV28, the J call TRBJ2-7; D is ambiguous. The germline gives CDR1 MDHEN, CDR2 SYDVKM. The CDR3 covers 12 residues. The V end lost 3 bases, the J end lost 4 bases, and 7 bases lay between the germline ends. CDR3 amino acids: CASSLGRYEQYF. In DNA form, the CDR3 reads TGTGCCAGCAGTTTGGGCAGGTACGAGCAGTACTTC.

The rearrangement links TRBV19 to TRBJ2-7; the match to TRBD1 covers 9 bases. V shed 10 bases and J 1 base; nucleotides not matched to a gene: 11. CDR1 is LNHDA, CDR2 SQIVND, per germline (reference sequence). The CDR3 sequence is 15 residues long. CDR3 DNA: TGTGCCACTAAAAACCCCGGGACAGGGTCCTACGAGCAGTACTTC. Its translation: CATKNPGTGSYEQYF. Full variable domain (rest looked up from reference TRBV19 and TRBJ2-7): DGGITQSPKYLFRKEGQNVTLSCEQNLNHDAMYWYRQDPGQGLRLIYYSQIVNDFQKGDIAEGYSVSREKKESFPLTVTSAQKNPTAFYLCATKNPGTGSYEQYFGPGTRLTVT.

This clone was counted between two and nine times. This chain links TRBV6-2 or TRBV6-3 with TRBJ1-5, with a tentative D call TRBD1 (6 bases). From germline, CDR1 is MNHEY and CDR2 SVGEGT. This CDR3 has 18 residues. V lost 2 bases to trimming and J lost 0 bases, with 17 bases between them. Written as DNA, the CDR3 is TGTGCCAGCAGTTACGTACCCGGACAGCTCTATAGCAATCAGCCCCAGCATTTT. Amino acids: CASSYVPGQLYSNQPQHF.

The chain employs TRBV9 and TRBJ1-2; D might be TRBD1 (6 bases). V was clipped by 3 bases and J by 2 bases, with 23 bases between them. CDR1 is SGDLS, CDR2 YYNGEE, per germline. The CDR3 has 18 residues. Here the CDR3 DNA reads TGTGCCAGCAGCGCCCGGTACTCAAACAGGGATTACAACTATGGCTACACCTTC. Amino acid sequence: CASSARYSNRDYNYGYTF.

This clone showed up just a few times. This same CDR3 is encoded by further DNA sequences in the sample. The chain employs TRBV28 and TRBJ2-2, with 7 bases identical to TRBD1. Looked up from germline, CDR1 is MDHEN and CDR2 is SYDVKM. This CDR3 is built from 14 residues. After removal of 7 bases from V and 0 bases from J, the junction contained 2 bases not matched to a gene. The CDR3 sequence is CASNRGSNTGELFF. As DNA, the CDR3 is TGTGCCAGCAACAGGGGATCGAACACCGGGGAGCTGTTTTTT.

A note on this clone: Other DNA sequences within the sample encode an identical CDR3. The V call is TRBV30, the J call TRBJ1-5; TRBD1 matches at 7 bases. V trimming: 3 bases; J trimming: 4 bases; junction bases outside the gene matches: 3. This CDR3 comprises 13 residues. Per the germline V gene, CDR1 is GTSNPN and CDR2 is SVGIG (reference sequence). The CDR3 DNA is TGTGCCTGGAGCCGGGACAGTAATCAGCCCCAGCATTTT. This codes for CAWSRDSNQPQHF.

The gene calls are TRBV6-5 and TRBJ2-1; tentative D call: TRBD2 (5 bases). V was cut by 6 bases and J by 7 bases, with 19 bases left in between. Germline lookup yields CDR1 MNHEY and CDR2 SVGAGI. The CDR3 loop spans 15 amino acids. CDR3 sequence (DNA): TGTGCCAGCAGCTCGAGGGTCCGGGTGGGTAATGAGCAGTTCTTC. Translated, it gives CASSSRVRVGNEQFF.

The V and J genes are TRBV21-1 and TRBJ2-5; TRBD1 was called by the table and not checked on the DNA. TRBV21-1 is shown as a pseudogene. The CDR3 is 14 residues long. CDR3 nucleotide sequence: TGTGCCGGCGACCAGGTATCACAGCAGGAGACCCAGTACTTC. Translating it yields CAGDQVSQQETQYF.

The chain couples TRBV6-2 or TRBV6-3 to TRBJ2-1, with TRBD2 matching over 10 bases. The CDR3 is 14 residues long. CDR1 and CDR2 from the germline V gene are MNHEY and SVGEGT. With 5 bases clipped from V and 9 bases from J, the junction kept 7 bases outside the gene matches. As DNA, the CDR3 is TGTGCCAGCAGTGGTCTAGCGGGAGCGGGTGAGCAGTTCTTC. Its protein is CASSGLAGAGEQFF.

The chain carries TRBV29-1 and TRBJ1-3; TRBD1 is a possible D gene (6 bases). V shed 7 bases and J shed 4 bases, with 11 bases lying between them. CDR1 is SQVTM, CDR2 ANQGSEA, per germline. The CDR3 sequence is 12 residues long. The DNA for the CDR3 is TGCAGCGGCACCAGGGGAGGAAACACCATATATTTT. This encodes CSGTRGGNTIYF.

The chain joins TRBV3-1 (or the pseudogene TRBV3-2) to TRBJ1-5; 9 bases fit TRBD1. The CDR3 contains 14 residues. The J segment lost 5 bases and the V segment lost 3 bases, leaving 2 bases of the junction unmatched. Germline assignment: CDR1 LGHDT and CDR2 YNNKEL (reference sequence). DNA for the CDR3: TGTGCCAGCAGCCAGGGGACAGGGCATCAGCCCCAGCATTTT. It is translated as CASSQGTGHQPQHF.

This clone was seen just once. The chain is built from TRBV6-5 and TRBJ2-5, with 7 bases that match TRBD2. CDR3 length equals 13 residues. CDR1 and CDR2 (germline): MNHEY, SVGAGI. With 7 bases clipped from V and 3 bases from J, the junction kept 5 bases outside the gene matches. This CDR3 reads CASTGGSKETQYF. CDR3 sequence (DNA): TGTGCCAGCACCGGCGGGAGTAAAGAGACCCAGTACTTC.

The chain is built from TRBV6-6 and TRBJ1-2, with D uncertain. Trimming shortened V by 3 bases and J by 2 bases, and 10 bases separated the two germline ends. Germline V gene lookup returns CDR1 MNHNY and CDR2 SVGAGI (reference sequence). The CDR3 spans 14 residues. The CDR3 DNA reads as TGTGCCAGCAGTTATGCAGGAACCAACTATGGCTACACCTTC. Translation gives CASSYAGTNYGYTF.

This chain connects TRBV2 to TRBJ1-2, with D hard to call. Germline V gene sequence: CDR1 SNHLY, CDR2 FYNNEI. The CDR3 runs to 12 residues. Trimming took 11 bases from V and 7 from J, leaving 17 bases between them. CDR3 sequence reads: CAGASRWSGYTF. The CDR3, as DNA: TGTGCCGGAGCCTCACGGTGGAGTGGCTACACCTTC. The full variable domain, in which reference TRBV2 and TRBJ1-2 provide the parts outside the CDR3, is EPEVTQTPSHQVTQMGQEVILRCVPISNHLYFYWYRQILGQKVEFLVSFYNNEISEKSEIFDDQFSVERPDGSNFTLKIRSTKLEDSAMYFCAGASRWSGYTFGSGTRLTVV.

The chain couples TRBV7-2 to TRBJ1-5, with a tentative D call TRBD1 (6 bases). Deletions cut 5 bases from V and 7 bases from J, with 18 bases between. The CDR3 is 15 amino acids. The germline V gene has CDR1 SGHTA and CDR2 FQGNSA. In DNA, the CDR3 is TGTGCCAGCAGCACAGCACAGGGCAGGACGCAGCCCCAGCATTTT. Translating gives CASSTAQGRTQPQHF.

The J gene is TRBJ2-7, the V gene TRBV18, with 8 bases aligning to TRBD2. Per the germline V gene, CDR1 is KGHSH and CDR2 is LQKENI. Germline trimming cut 3 bases from V and 4 bases from J; bases unmatched to any gene: 8. CDR3 size: 15 residues. The CDR3 DNA reads TGTGCCAGCTCACCCGCACTAGCGGATCTATACGAGCAGTACTTC. Its translation: CASSPALADLYEQYF.